This paragraph reports one T cell receptor (beta chain). Its cognate antigen is unknown. At one boundary the junction diverges from the germline segment, which might be a read error. This record belongs to a study of molecular identifiers for immune sequencing clone quantification. Study background: Five portions were made in replicates from RNA of about 21,000 or 97,000 naive CD8 cells, and four underwent sequencing.

Germline V gives CDR1 SGHDT, CDR2 YYEEEE. The CDR3 runs 11 residues. General study results and limits: Over 97% of effector molecules, but under 1% in naive cells, were held by clones with more than 20 RNA copies.

A single record per CDR3 protein comes from TCRdb applying MiXCR to the PCR reads. The sample carries roughly 90,000 distinct CDR3 sequences, approximately 23% recorded once. Between about 20,000 and 1,100,000 sorted cells, with 10%, 30% or 50% RNA, yielded naive CD8 libraries. The V call is TRBV5-6, the J call TRBJ1-1; no clear D gene. Specimen: naive CD8+ T cells from blood, with Jurkat cell RNA spiked in. The subset: FACS-sorted CD8+CD4-CCR7+CD45RA+ naive T cells. This sequence originates from a human donor in good health. Some libraries in this study had Jurkat cell RNA spiked in. Written as DNA, the CDR3 is TGTGCCAGCAGCTTCCACACCGAAGCTTTCTTT. It codes for CASSFHTEAFF.